This entry lists 28 T cell receptor beta chains sequenced from one sample in a study of control samples from healthy donors and cancer patients. The data were produced by immunoSEQ multiplex PCR, yet TCRdb's version contains in-frame clones alone and is incomplete. The sample includes some 120,000 clones, over 75% of them seen just once. Sequencing was carried out using PBMCs. These receptors originate from a woman aged 45 to 65 with colorectal cancer.

This chain joins TRBV23-1 and TRBJ2-3; maybe TRBD1 (6 bases). TRBV23-1 is recorded as an ORF, its role being uncertain. There are 17 residues in the CDR3. Between the trimmed V and J ends, which lost 3 bases and 1 base, there was a span of 17 bases. CDR3 residues: CASSQRPGQRGTDTQYF. As DNA, the CDR3 is TGCGCCAGCAGTCAGCGTCCCGGACAGAGAGGCACAGATACGCAGTATTTT.

J is TRBJ1-1 and V is TRBV5-1; no clear D gene. The CDR3 runs to 14 residues. Trimming pared 0 bases from V and 1 base from J, leaving 7 bases between. Germline V gene data show CDR1 as SGHRS and CDR2 as YFSETQ. Here the CDR3 reads CASSLVARNTEAFF. Here the CDR3 DNA reads TGCGCCAGCAGCTTGGTAGCCAGGAACACTGAAGCTTTCTTT.

The V call is TRBV5-8, the J call TRBJ1-6; 7 bases map to TRBD1. CDR1 SGHTS and CDR2 YDEGEE come from the germline V gene. CDR3 size: 13 residues. V shed 4 bases and J 8 bases; nucleotides not matched to a gene: 3. The CDR3 reads CASSTDRDSPLHF. The CDR3 region has the DNA TGTGCCAGCAGCACAGACAGGGATTCACCCCTCCACTTT.

The V gene is TRBV2, the J gene TRBJ2-2, with a weak D call TRBD1 (6 bases). This CDR3 region has 16 residues. Trimming left V 4 bases short and J 0 bases short, with 12 bases between. Germline values: CDR1 SNHLY, CDR2 FYNNEI. CDR3 in amino acids: CASSGNGGSNTGELFF. The CDR3 DNA is TGTGCCAGCAGTGGTAATGGGGGCTCGAACACCGGGGAGCTGTTTTTT.

The sample holds a few counts of this clone. This chain joins TRBV19 and TRBJ1-5; D is unclear. CDR1 and CDR2 (germline): LNHDA, SQIVND (reference sequence). V lost 4 bases and J lost 6, with 7 bases in between. CDR3 length: 12 amino acids. CDR3 nucleotides: TGTGCCAGTAGTAAGCTCGGTCAGCCCCAGCATTTT. Its translation is CASSKLGQPQHF.

V gene TRBV9 combines with J gene TRBJ2-5, with D possibly being TRBD1 or TRBD2 (6 bases each). CDR3 size: 15 residues. CDR1 and CDR2 from the germline V gene are SGDLS and YYNGEE. Trimming cost V 4 bases and J 2 bases, with 15 bases left between them. Here the CDR3 reads CASSPGGVFQETQYF. DNA of the CDR3: TGTGCCAGCAGCCCCGGGGGCGTGTTTCAAGAGACCCAGTACTTC. The full variable domain, in which reference TRBV9 and TRBJ2-5 provide the parts outside the CDR3, is DSGVTQTPKHLITATGQRVTLRCSPRSGDLSVYWYQQSLDQGLQFLIQYYNGEERAKGNILERFSAQQFPDLHSELNLSSLELGDSALYFCASSPGGVFQETQYFGPGTRLLVL.

The gene calls are TRBV5-1 and TRBJ1-3, with 7 positions matching TRBD1. The CDR3 has 15 amino acids. Looked up from germline, CDR1 is SGHRS and CDR2 is YFSETQ. V trimming: 5 bases; J trimming: 0 bases; junction bases outside the gene matches: 5. In DNA, the CDR3 is TGCGCCAGCAGAGAAGGGACAGTCTCTGGAAACACCATATATTTT. Translating it yields CASREGTVSGNTIYF.

The chain recombines TRBV30 with TRBJ2-7; tentatively, D is TRBD1 or TRBD2 (5 bases each). Trimming pared 3 bases from V and 5 bases from J, leaving 14 bases between. Germline CDR1 is GTSNPN and CDR2 is SVGIG (reference sequence). CDR3 length: 13 residues. The CDR3 here is CAWRERGRDEQYF. The CDR3 DNA is TGTGCCTGGAGAGAACGGGGCCGGGACGAGCAGTACTTC.

The chain recombines TRBV19 with TRBJ1-4; TRBD1 matches at 9 bases. The germline V gene has CDR1 LNHDA and CDR2 SQIVND (reference sequence). With 2 bases clipped from V and 6 bases from J, the junction kept 4 bases outside the gene matches. The CDR3 contains 15 residues. This CDR3 is CASSINRGQDEKLFF. CDR3 bases: TGTGCCAGTAGTATAAACAGGGGGCAGGATGAAAAACTGTTTTTT.

This chain uses TRBV28 with TRBJ2-7; 7 bases align to TRBD1. CDR3 length: 14 amino acids. Germline V lookup: CDR1 MDHEN, CDR2 SYDVKM. Trimming cost V 8 bases and J 4 bases; bases outside gene matches: 11. The CDR3 region has the DNA TGTGCCAGCGGCGATTTCAGGGGGATATACGAGCAGTACTTC. The encoded protein is CASGDFRGIYEQYF.

V usage is TRBV7-9 and J usage is TRBJ1-1, with D unclear. The CDR3 contains 13 residues. The germline gives CDR1 SEHNR, CDR2 FQNEAQ (reference sequence). Trimming stripped 5 bases from V and 0 bases from J, with 7 bases between. DNA of the CDR3: TGTGCCAGCAGCCGACCCATGAACACTGAAGCTTTCTTT. As protein: CASSRPMNTEAFF. Using reference TRBV7-9 and TRBJ1-1 for the parts outside the CDR3, the full variable domain is DTGVSQNPRHKITKRGQNVTFRCDPISEHNRLYWYRQTLGQGPEFLTYFQNEAQLEKSRLLSDRFSAERPKGSFSTLEIQRTEQGDSAMYLCASSRPMNTEAFFGQGTRLTVV.

This chain connects TRBV3-1 (or the pseudogene TRBV3-2) to TRBJ1-2; no reliable D call. Per the germline V gene, CDR1 is LGHDT and CDR2 is YNNKEL (reference sequence). This CDR3 is 15 amino acids long. The V end lost 0 bases, the J end lost 4 bases, and 12 bases lay between the germline ends. The CDR3 reads CASSQDWQRPYGYTF. In DNA, the CDR3 is TGTGCCAGCAGCCAAGATTGGCAGCGTCCCTATGGCTACACCTTC.

The chain uses TRBV5-6 and TRBJ1-4; 7 bases align to TRBD1. The junction had 4 bases not matched to a gene; V was cut back by 4 bases and J by 4 bases. Looked up from germline, CDR1 is SGHDT and CDR2 is YYEEEE. This CDR3 has 14 residues. CDR3 sequence reads: CASSTWDSNEKLFF. CDR3 sequence (DNA): TGTGCCAGCAGCACGTGGGACAGTAATGAAAAACTGTTTTTT.

The rearrangement links TRBV27 to TRBJ2-5; D not certain. V lost 5 bases to trimming and J lost 2 bases, with 9 bases between them. CDR3 length equals 13 residues. Germline assignment: CDR1 MNHEY and CDR2 SMNVEV (reference sequence). The CDR3 DNA sequence: TGTGCCAGCAGTACACGTTGGCAAGAGACCCAGTACTTC. Protein: CASSTRWQETQYF.

This rearrangement joins TRBV9 to TRBJ2-2; D gene unclear. This CDR3 is built from 12 residues. Germline V lookup: CDR1 SGDLS, CDR2 YYNGEE. Trimming removed 0 bases from V and 6 bases from J, with 3 bases in between. The CDR3 region is CASSVVAGELFF. CDR3 nucleotide sequence: TGTGCCAGCAGCGTAGTGGCCGGGGAGCTGTTTTTT. Based on the CDR3 plus reference TRBV9 and TRBJ2-2, the full variable domain is DSGVTQTPKHLITATGQRVTLRCSPRSGDLSVYWYQQSLDQGLQFLIQYYNGEERAKGNILERFSAQQFPDLHSELNLSSLELGDSALYFCASSVVAGELFFGEGSRLTVL.

The chain uses TRBV10-1 and TRBJ1-3; no clear D gene. Germline V gene data show CDR1 as WNHNN and CDR2 as SYGVQD (reference sequence). This CDR3 contains 14 residues. V was cut by 3 bases and J by 6 bases, with 12 bases left in between. This CDR3 is CASSDGPGVNTIYF. For the CDR3, the DNA is TGCGCCAGCAGTGATGGCCCGGGAGTAAACACCATATATTTT.

This chain links TRBV3-1 (or the pseudogene TRBV3-2) with TRBJ2-3; 9 nucleotides agree with TRBD2. CDR1 LGHDT and CDR2 YNNKEL come from the germline V gene (reference sequence). This CDR3 region has 17 residues. V shed 0 bases, J shed 3 bases, and the junction held 7 bases outside the gene matches. Here the CDR3 reads CASSQDQRGAGTDTQYF. The CDR3 bases are TGTGCCAGCAGCCAAGATCAGCGGGGGGCAGGGACAGATACGCAGTATTTT.

V gene TRBV2 combines with J gene TRBJ1-2, with TRBD1 identical over 7 bases. The germline V gene has CDR1 SNHLY and CDR2 FYNNEI. The CDR3 spans 13 residues. Trimming at V came to 5 bases and at J to 9 bases, leaving 9 bases not matched to a gene. CDR3 sequence: CASSNDRAGSYTF. For the CDR3, the DNA is TGTGCCAGCAGTAACGACAGGGCGGGGAGCTACACCTTC.

The chain links TRBV18 to TRBJ2-5, with TRBD1 matching 7 bases. J lost 5 bases, V lost 3 bases, and 9 bases had no gene match. There are 15 residues in the CDR3. Germline CDR1 and CDR2: KGHSH and LQKENI. In DNA form, the CDR3 reads TGTGCCAGCTCACCGACAGGGATGGGGTTGGAGACCCAGTACTTC. Protein: CASSPTGMGLETQYF.

This chain joins TRBV24-1 and TRBJ2-3, with 7 bases aligning to TRBD1. The CDR3 consists of 16 residues. In germline, CDR1 is KGHDR, CDR2 SFDVKD. Trimming took 0 bases from V and 4 from J; bases not matched to a gene: 6. Here the CDR3 reads CATSDLKGARADTQYF. In nucleotides, the CDR3 is TGTGCCACCAGTGATTTGAAGGGGGCTAGGGCAGATACGCAGTATTTT.

CDR3 protein: CASSFAQTETQYF. The CDR3 region has the DNA TGTGCCAGCAGTTTCGCACAAACCGAGACCCAGTACTTC. This chain uses TRBV12-3 or TRBV12-4 with TRBJ2-5; D gene unclear. Deletions cut 3 bases from V and 5 bases from J, with 10 bases between. CDR3 length: 13 residues.

CDR3 region: CASSLTGIDGYTF. In DNA, the CDR3 is TGTGCCAGCAGTTTAACAGGTATCGATGGCTACACCTTC. The chain carries TRBV12-3 or TRBV12-4 and TRBJ1-2; D is possibly TRBD1 (5 bases). The CDR3 totals 13 residues. The germline V and J ends were trimmed by 2 bases and 6 bases, with 10 bases remaining between them.

The chain has TRBV7-2 and TRBJ2-5; tentatively, D is TRBD2 (7 bases). The CDR3 runs to 19 residues. CDR1 is SGHTA, CDR2 FQGNSA, per germline. V lost 0 bases to trimming and J lost 1 base, with 21 bases between them. CDR3 in DNA: TGTGCCAGCAGCTTAGCGCTAAAATACATGGCGGGGGCCCAAGAGACCCAGTACTTC. The encoded protein is CASSLALKYMAGAQETQYF. Full variable domain (remainder filled in from reference TRBV7-2 and TRBJ2-5): GAGVSQSPSNKVTEKGKDVELRCDPISGHTALYWYRQSLGQGLEFLIYFQGNSAPDKSGLPSDRFSAERTGGSVSTLTIQRTQQEDSAVYLCASSLALKYMAGAQETQYFGPGTRLLVL.

The chain links TRBV30 to TRBJ1-2; TRBD1 matches 7 bases. CDR1 is GTSNPN, CDR2 SVGIG, per germline (reference sequence). The CDR3 runs to 15 residues. The V gene end was trimmed by 4 bases and the J gene end by 7 bases; junction bases not matched to a gene: 15. The CDR3: CAWTAFLRGPVGYTF. The DNA for the CDR3 is TGTGCCTGGACAGCGTTCTTAAGGGGGCCGGTTGGCTACACCTTC.

This clone showed up just a few times. The rearrangement links TRBV6-1 to TRBJ1-5; maybe TRBD1 (5 bases). Trimming left V 1 base short and J 4 bases short, with 8 bases between. Germline V CDR1 and CDR2: MNHNS, SASEGT. This CDR3 contains 14 residues. Here the CDR3 DNA reads TGTGCCAGCAGTGAAGGGGGCGGGAATCAGCCCCAGCATTTT. Its protein is CASSEGGGNQPQHF.

The CDR3 DNA follows: TGTGCCAGCAGCCAAGGGACAGGGGGTACAGATACGCAGTATTTT. It yields the protein CASSQGTGGTDTQYF. The chain uses TRBV14 and TRBJ2-3; 10 bases are a match to TRBD1. Germline CDR1 SGHDN, CDR2 FVKESK. V was clipped by 1 base and J by 3 bases; unmatched bases: 1. This CDR3 is 15 amino acids long.

This sequence joins TRBV6-6 and TRBJ1-5, with 7 bases matching TRBD1. After removal of 2 bases from V and 0 bases from J, the junction contained 4 bases not matched to a gene. CDR3 length equals 16 residues. The germline gives CDR1 MNHNY, CDR2 SVGAGI (reference sequence). CDR3 nucleotides: TGTGCCAGCAGTTACGGGACAGTCTATAGCAATCAGCCCCAGCATTTT. Encoded protein: CASSYGTVYSNQPQHF.

The chain is built from TRBV11-2 and TRBJ2-5; D gene unclear. Germline assignment: CDR1 SGHAT and CDR2 FQNNGV. Trimming stripped 5 bases from V and 1 base from J, with 8 bases between. The CDR3 is 13 residues long. The CDR3 loop reads CASSRNSQETQYF. The CDR3 DNA sequence: TGTGCCAGCAGCCGAAATTCCCAAGAGACCCAGTACTTC.